The rows below give T cell receptor beta chains drawn from one sample of a study of blood T cell repertoires in COVID-19. Repertoires were generated with immunoSEQ multiplex PCR, while TCRdb's copy carries only in-frame clones and drops some. The table lists about 150,000 clones, over 70% of them singletons. Source material: peripheral blood. The source of these receptors is a man older than 75 with acute or convalescent COVID-19. Each CDR3 is given with its conserved first and last residue. D genes are given only for firm matches. A clone size is listed for some rows: how often the clone was seen (once, few, many), or a class if it is expanded.

size | D | J | V | CDR3 | DNA
. | TRBD2 | TRBJ2-7 | TRBV5-1 | CASSWGSGTSGRNSYEQYF | TGCGCCAGCAGCTGGGGGTCCGGGACTAGCGGGAGAAATTCCTACGAGCAGTACTTC
. | . | TRBJ1-3 | TRBV7-9 | CASSLIWSPGNTIYF | TGTGCCAGCAGCTTAATATGGAGTCCGGGAAACACCATATATTTT
. | TRBD1 | TRBJ1-5 | TRBV5-4 | CASSLAGQAIQPQHF | TGTGCCAGCAGCTTGGCGGGACAGGCAATACAGCCCCAGCATTTT
once | TRBD1 | TRBJ2-4 | TRBV3-1/TRBV3-2 | CASSQDREINIQYF | TGTGCCAGCAGCCAGGACAGGGAAATCAACATTCAGTACTTC
. | . | TRBJ1-2 | TRBV7-2 | CASSLFAGPGYYGYTF | TGTGCCAGCAGCTTATTCGCGGGGCCCGGGTATTATGGCTACACCTTC
once | . | TRBJ1-1 | TRBV2 | CASRWDSMNTEAFF | TGTGCCAGCAGATGGGACTCCATGAACACTGAAGCTTTCTTT
. | . | TRBJ2-7 | TRBV6-1 | CASSDHTGQYF | TGTGCCAGCAGTGATCATACGGGGCAGTACTTC
few | TRBD2 | TRBJ2-3 | TRBV9 | CASSMTSGYTDTQYF | TGTGCCAGCAGCATGACTAGCGGGTACACAGATACGCAGTATTTT
. | TRBD1 | TRBJ1-4 | TRBV5-6 | CASSLTTGNEKLFF | TGTGCCAGCAGCTTGACGACAGGGAATGAAAAACTGTTTTTT
. | TRBD1 | TRBJ2-3 | TRBV19 | CASTPGQGAKTQTQYF | TGTGCCAGTACCCCAGGACAGGGGGCGAAGACTCAAACGCAGTATTTT
. | TRBD2 | TRBJ2-5 | TRBV27 | CASRRGRALRETQYF | TGTGCCAGCAGACGCGGGAGGGCCTTACGGGAGACCCAGTACTTC
. | TRBD1 | TRBJ2-7 | TRBV19 | CASSAGTDTYEQYF | TGTGCCAGTAGTGCTGGGACAGATACCTACGAGCAGTACTTC
. | TRBD1 | TRBJ1-6 | TRBV19 | CASRDSGYSPLHF | TGTGCCAGCCGGGACAGTGGTTATTCACCCCTCCACTTT
. | TRBD1 | TRBJ2-7 | TRBV11-1 | CASEGQGSYEQYF | TGTGCCAGCGAAGGACAGGGCTCGTACGAGCAGTACTTC
once | TRBD1 | TRBJ2-1 | TRBV2 | CASRDPTGGDLGSEQFF | TGTGCCAGCAGGGACCCGACAGGGGGCGATTTGGGTAGTGAGCAGTTCTTC
. | . | TRBJ1-6 | TRBV7-8 | CASSLVAGPGNSPLHF | TGTGCCAGCAGCTTAGTGGCAGGGCCAGGGAATTCACCCCTCCACTTT
. | TRBD1 | TRBJ1-4 | TRBV5-5 | CASSLGQANEKLFF | TGTGCCAGCAGCCTAGGACAGGCAAATGAAAAACTGTTTTTT
. | TRBD1 | TRBJ1-6 | TRBV28 | CASRAPIGTGSYNSPLHF | TGTGCCAGCAGAGCCCCAATCGGGACAGGGTCCTATAATTCACCCCTCCACTTT
. | TRBD1 | TRBJ1-3 | TRBV28 | CASSPPDRIGNTIYF | TGTGCCAGCAGTCCGCCGGACAGGATCGGAAACACCATATATTTT
medium-sized | . | TRBJ2-1 | TRBV9 | CASSVVEAPYNEQFF | TGTGCCAGCAGCGTAGTTGAGGCTCCCTACAATGAGCAGTTCTTC
. | . | TRBJ1-1 | TRBV27 | CASSFRGLNTEAFF | TGTGCCAGCAGTTTTAGGGGACTAAACACTGAAGCTTTCTTT
. | TRBD1 | TRBJ1-4 | TRBV15 | CATSKRGQGYEKLFF | TGTGCCACCAGCAAAAGAGGACAGGGCTATGAAAAACTGTTTTTT
. | . | TRBJ1-1 | TRBV6-5 | CASSYSAGANTEAFF | TGTGCCAGCAGTTACTCTGCAGGGGCGAACACTGAAGCTTTCTTT
. | TRBD1 | TRBJ1-2 | TRBV2 | CASSEQGARGYTF | TGTGCCAGCAGCGAACAGGGGGCGCGGGGCTACACCTTC
once | . | TRBJ2-7 | TRBV5-6 | CASSLESQGENEQYF | TGTGCCAGCAGCTTGGAGTCCCAGGGTGAAAACGAGCAGTACTTC
. | TRBD2 | TRBJ2-5 | TRBV7-2 | CASSLASGRKTQYF | TGTGCCAGCAGCTTAGCTAGCGGGAGGAAGACCCAGTACTTC
few | . | TRBJ2-7 | TRBV7-7 | CASSLANRPYEQYF | TGTGCTAGCAGCTTAGCTAACAGACCCTACGAGCAGTACTTC
. | TRBD2 | TRBJ2-1 | TRBV27 | CASSLSSGRLGEQFF | TGTGCCAGCAGTTTATCGAGCGGGAGACTGGGTGAGCAGTTCTTC
few | TRBD1 | TRBJ2-1 | TRBV5-1 | CASSLEGTAYNEQFF | TGCGCCAGCAGCTTGGAAGGGACAGCCTACAATGAGCAGTTCTTC
. | . | TRBJ2-7 | TRBV29-1 | CSVEATGRGDEQYF | TGCAGCGTTGAGGCCACAGGGAGGGGGGACGAGCAGTACTTC
. | . | TRBJ1-1 | TRBV6-1 | CASENSGSTEAFF | TGTGCCAGCGAGAATTCAGGGTCTACTGAAGCTTTCTTT
. | TRBD1 | TRBJ2-7 | TRBV5-1 | CASSVGTGENEQYF | TGCGCCAGCAGCGTCGGGACAGGGGAGAACGAGCAGTACTTC